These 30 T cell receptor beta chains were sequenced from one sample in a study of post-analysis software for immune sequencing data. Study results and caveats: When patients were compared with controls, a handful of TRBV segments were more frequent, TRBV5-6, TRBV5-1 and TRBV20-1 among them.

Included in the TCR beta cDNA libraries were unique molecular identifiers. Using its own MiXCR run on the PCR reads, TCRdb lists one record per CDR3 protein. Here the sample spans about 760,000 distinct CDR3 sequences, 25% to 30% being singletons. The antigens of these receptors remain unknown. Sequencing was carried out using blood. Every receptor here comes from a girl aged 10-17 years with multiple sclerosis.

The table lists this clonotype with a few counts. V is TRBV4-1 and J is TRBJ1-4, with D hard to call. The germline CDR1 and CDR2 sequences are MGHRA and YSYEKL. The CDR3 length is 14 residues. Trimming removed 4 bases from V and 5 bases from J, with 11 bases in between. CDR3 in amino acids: CASSRPDGNEKLFF. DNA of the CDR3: TGCGCCAGCAGCCGCCCGGACGGGAATGAAAAACTGTTTTTT.

The CDR3 DNA is TGCAGTGCTCCTCGGGGAAGTCTAGCCAAAAACATTCAGTACTTC. This encodes CSAPRGSLAKNIQYF. V and J are TRBV20-1 and TRBJ2-4; a possible D gene is TRBD2 (5 bases). The V end was cut by 5 bases, the J end by 0 bases, with 14 bases between. Germline lookup yields CDR1 DFQATT and CDR2 SNEGSKA (reference sequence). The CDR3 totals 15 residues.

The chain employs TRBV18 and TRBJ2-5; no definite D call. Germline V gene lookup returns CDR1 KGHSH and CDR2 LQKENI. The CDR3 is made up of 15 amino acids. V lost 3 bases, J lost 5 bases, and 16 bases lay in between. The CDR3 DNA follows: TGTGCCAGCTCACCTAGAGATTTGATAGGGGAGACCCAGTACTTC. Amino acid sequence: CASSPRDLIGETQYF.

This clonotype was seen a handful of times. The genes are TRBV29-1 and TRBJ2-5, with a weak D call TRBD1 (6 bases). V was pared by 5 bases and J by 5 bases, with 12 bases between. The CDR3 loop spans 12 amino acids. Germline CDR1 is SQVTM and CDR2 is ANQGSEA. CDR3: CSVLWQGETQYF. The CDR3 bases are TGCAGCGTTCTTTGGCAGGGGGAGACCCAGTACTTC.

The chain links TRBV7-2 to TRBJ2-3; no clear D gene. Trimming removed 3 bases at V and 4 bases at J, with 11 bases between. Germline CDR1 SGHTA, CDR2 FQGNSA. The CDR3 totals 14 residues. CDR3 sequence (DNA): TGTGCCAGCAGCTTTGAACCTTGGGCAGATACGCAGTATTTT. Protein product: CASSFEPWADTQYF.

CDR3 region: CASSIVGLAPNSGANVLTF. CDR3 nucleotide sequence: TGTGCCAGTAGTATCGTAGGACTAGCACCGAACTCTGGGGCCAACGTCCTGACTTTC. This chain links TRBV19 with TRBJ2-6, with 8 bases lining up with TRBD2. With V trimmed by 3 bases and J by 0 bases, 10 bases remained unmatched. This CDR3 has 19 amino acids. Germline CDR1 is LNHDA and CDR2 is SQIVND (reference sequence).

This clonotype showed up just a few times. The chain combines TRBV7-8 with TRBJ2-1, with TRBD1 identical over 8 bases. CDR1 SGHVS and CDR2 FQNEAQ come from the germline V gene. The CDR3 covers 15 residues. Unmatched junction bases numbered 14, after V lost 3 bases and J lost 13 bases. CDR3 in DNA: TGTGCCAGCAGCTTCCGGACAGGGAACTACGGTGAACAGTTCTTC. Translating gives CASSFRTGNYGEQFF.

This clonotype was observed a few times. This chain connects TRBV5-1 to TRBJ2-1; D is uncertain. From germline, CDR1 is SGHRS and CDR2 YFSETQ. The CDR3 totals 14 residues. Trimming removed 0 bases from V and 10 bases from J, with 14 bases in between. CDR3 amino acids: CASSLVATQSEQFF. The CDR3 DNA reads TGCGCCAGCAGCTTGGTTGCAACCCAATCGGAGCAGTTCTTC.

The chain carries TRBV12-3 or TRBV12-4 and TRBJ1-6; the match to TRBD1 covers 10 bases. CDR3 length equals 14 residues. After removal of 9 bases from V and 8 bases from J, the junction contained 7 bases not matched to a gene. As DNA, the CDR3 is TGTGCCAGTAAGACAGGGGGCAGAGATTCACCCCTCCACTTT. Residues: CASKTGGRDSPLHF.

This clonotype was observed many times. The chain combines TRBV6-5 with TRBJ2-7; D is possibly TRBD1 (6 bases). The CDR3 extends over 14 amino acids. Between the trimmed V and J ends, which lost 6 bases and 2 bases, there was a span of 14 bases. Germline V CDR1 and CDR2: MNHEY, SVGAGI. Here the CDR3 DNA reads TGTGCCAGCAGGATCGGGACAACCACCTACGAGCAGTACTTC. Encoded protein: CASRIGTTTYEQYF.

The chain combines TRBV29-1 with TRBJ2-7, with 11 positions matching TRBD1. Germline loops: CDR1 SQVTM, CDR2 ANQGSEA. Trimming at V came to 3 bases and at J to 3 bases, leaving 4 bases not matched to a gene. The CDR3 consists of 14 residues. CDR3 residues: CSVETGQGGYEQYF. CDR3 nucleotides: TGCAGCGTTGAGACGGGACAGGGGGGCTACGAGCAGTACTTC.

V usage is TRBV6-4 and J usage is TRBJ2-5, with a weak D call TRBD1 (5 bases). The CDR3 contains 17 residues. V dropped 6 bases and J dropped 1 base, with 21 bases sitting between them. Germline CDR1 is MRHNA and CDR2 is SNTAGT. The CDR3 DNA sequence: TGTGCCAGCAGCGAGGCGAACTACAGGATAACCCAAGAGACCCAGTACTTC. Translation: CASSEANYRITQETQYF.

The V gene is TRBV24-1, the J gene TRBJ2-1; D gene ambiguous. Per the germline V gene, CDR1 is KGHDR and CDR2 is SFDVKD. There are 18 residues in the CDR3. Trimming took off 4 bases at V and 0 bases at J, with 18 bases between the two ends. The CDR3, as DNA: TGTGCCACCAGTGACTCCCCCGGCCTTCAGAGCTCCTACAATGAGCAGTTCTTC. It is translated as CATSDSPGLQSSYNEQFF.

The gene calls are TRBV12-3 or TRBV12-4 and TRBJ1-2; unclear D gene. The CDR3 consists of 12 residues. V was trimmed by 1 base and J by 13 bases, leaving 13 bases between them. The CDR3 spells CASSLVVGGSTF. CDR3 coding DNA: TGTGCCAGCAGTTTAGTGGTCGGAGGGTCCACCTTC.

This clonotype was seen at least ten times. CDR3 amino acids: CSVGGQNQETQYF. In DNA form, the CDR3 reads TGCAGCGTAGGAGGACAGAACCAAGAGACCCAGTACTTC. The chain couples TRBV29-1 to TRBJ2-5, with TRBD1 as a possible D gene (6 bases). This CDR3 is 13 amino acids long. CDR1 and CDR2 from the germline V gene are SQVTM and ANQGSEA. V was trimmed by 6 bases and J by 0 bases, leaving 11 bases between them. The variable domain in full, completed from reference TRBV29-1 and TRBJ2-5, reads SAVISQKPSRDICQRGTSLTIQCQVDSQVTMMFWYRQQPGQSLTLIATANQGSEATYESGFVIDKFPISRPNLTFSTLTVSNMSPEDSSIYLCSVGGQNQETQYFGPGTRLLVL.

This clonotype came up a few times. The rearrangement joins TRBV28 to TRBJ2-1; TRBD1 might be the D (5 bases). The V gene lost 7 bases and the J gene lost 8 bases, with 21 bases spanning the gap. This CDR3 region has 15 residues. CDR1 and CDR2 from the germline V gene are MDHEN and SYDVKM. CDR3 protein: CASKKLQEQDDEQFF. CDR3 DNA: TGTGCCAGCAAAAAATTGCAGGAACAGGACGATGAGCAGTTCTTC. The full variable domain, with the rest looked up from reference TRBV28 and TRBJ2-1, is DVKVTQSSRYLVKRTGEKVFLECVQDMDHENMFWYRQDPGLGLRLIYFSYDVKMKEKGDIPEGYSVSREKKERFSLILESASTNQTSMYLCASKKLQEQDDEQFFGPGTRLTVL.

The CDR3 coding sequence is TGTGCCAGCAAACCGACAGGGTCCAATCAGCCCCAGCATTTT. Amino acid sequence: CASKPTGSNQPQHF. The chain couples TRBV2 to TRBJ1-5; 7 positions agree with TRBD1. The CDR3 is 14 residues long. The J segment lost 3 bases and the V segment lost 7 bases, leaving 6 bases of the junction unmatched. Per germline, CDR1 SNHLY and CDR2 FYNNEI.

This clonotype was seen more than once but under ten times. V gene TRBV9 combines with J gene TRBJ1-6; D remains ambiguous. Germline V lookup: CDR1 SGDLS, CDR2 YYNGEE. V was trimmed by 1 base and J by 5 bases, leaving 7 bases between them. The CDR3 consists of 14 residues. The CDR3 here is CASSVRQDNSPLHF. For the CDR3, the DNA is TGTGCCAGCAGCGTACGGCAAGATAATTCACCCCTCCACTTT.

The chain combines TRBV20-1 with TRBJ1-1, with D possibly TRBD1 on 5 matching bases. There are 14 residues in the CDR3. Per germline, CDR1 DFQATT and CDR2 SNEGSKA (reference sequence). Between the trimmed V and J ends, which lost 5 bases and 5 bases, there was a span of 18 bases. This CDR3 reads CSASQGGGSTEAFF. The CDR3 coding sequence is TGCAGTGCTTCCCAGGGAGGAGGAAGTACTGAAGCTTTCTTT.

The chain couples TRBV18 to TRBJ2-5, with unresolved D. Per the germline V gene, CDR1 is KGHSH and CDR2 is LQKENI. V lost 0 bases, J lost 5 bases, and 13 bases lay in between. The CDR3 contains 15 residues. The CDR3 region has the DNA TGTGCCAGCTCACCACCGGTCTTAAGAGCGGAGACCCAGTACTTC. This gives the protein CASSPPVLRAETQYF.

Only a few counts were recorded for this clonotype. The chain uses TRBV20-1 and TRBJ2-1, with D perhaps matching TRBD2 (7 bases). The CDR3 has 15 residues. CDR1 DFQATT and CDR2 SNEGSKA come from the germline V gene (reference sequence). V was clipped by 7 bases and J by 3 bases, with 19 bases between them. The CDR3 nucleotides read TGCAGTGGGGGGGCGGGAGTATCCTACTACAATGAGCAGTTCTTC. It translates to CSGGAGVSYYNEQFF.

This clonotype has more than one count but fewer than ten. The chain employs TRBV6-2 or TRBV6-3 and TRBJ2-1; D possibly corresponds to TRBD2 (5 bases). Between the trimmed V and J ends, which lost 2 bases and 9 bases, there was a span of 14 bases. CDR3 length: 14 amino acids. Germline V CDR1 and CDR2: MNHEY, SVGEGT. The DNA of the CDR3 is TGTGCCAGCAGTTACAATCGGGGTCAAGGTGAGCAGTTCTTC. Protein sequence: CASSYNRGQGEQFF.

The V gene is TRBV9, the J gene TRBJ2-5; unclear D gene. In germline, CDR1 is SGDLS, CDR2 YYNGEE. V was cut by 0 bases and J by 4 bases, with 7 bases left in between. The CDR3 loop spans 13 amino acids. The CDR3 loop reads CASSVAGRETQYF. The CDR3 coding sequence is TGTGCCAGCAGCGTAGCCGGCAGAGAGACCCAGTACTTC.

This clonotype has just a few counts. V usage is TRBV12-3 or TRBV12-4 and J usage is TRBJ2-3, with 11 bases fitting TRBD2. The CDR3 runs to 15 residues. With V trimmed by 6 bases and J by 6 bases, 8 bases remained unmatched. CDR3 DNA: TGTGCCAGCAGCCTGACTAGCGGGACGGGCGATACGCAGTATTTT. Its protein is CASSLTSGTGDTQYF.

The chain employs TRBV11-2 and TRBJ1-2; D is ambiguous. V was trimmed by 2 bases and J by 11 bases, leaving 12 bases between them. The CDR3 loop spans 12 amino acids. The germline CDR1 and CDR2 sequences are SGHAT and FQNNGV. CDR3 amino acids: CASSLLSDAYTF. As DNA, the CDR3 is TGTGCCAGCAGCTTACTTTCGGACGCGTACACCTTC. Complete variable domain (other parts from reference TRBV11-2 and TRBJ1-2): EAGVAQSPRYKIIEKRQSVAFWCNPISGHATLYWYQQILGQGPKLLIQFQNNGVVDDSQLPKDRFSAERLKGVDSTLKIQPAKLEDSAVYLCASSLLSDAYTFGSGTRLTVV.

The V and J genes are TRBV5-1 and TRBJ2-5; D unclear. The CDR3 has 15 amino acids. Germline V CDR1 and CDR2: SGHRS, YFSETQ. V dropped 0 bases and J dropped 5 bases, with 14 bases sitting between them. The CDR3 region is CASSLVDPTEETQYF. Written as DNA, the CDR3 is TGCGCCAGCAGCTTGGTGGACCCCACGGAGGAGACCCAGTACTTC.

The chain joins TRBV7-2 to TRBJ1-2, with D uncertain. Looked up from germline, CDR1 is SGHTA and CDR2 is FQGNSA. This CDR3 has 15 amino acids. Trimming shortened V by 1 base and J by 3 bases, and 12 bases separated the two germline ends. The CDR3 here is CASSLERMRHYGYTF. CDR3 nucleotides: TGTGCCAGCAGCTTAGAGAGGATGCGGCACTATGGCTACACCTTC.

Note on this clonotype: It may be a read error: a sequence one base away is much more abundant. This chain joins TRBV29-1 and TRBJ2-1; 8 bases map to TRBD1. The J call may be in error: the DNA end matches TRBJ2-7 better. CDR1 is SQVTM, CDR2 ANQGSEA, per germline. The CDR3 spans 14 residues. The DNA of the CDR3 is TGCAGCGTTGAAAGCAGGGGGCAAAGAAATGAGCAGTACTTC. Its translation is CSVESRGQRNEQYF.

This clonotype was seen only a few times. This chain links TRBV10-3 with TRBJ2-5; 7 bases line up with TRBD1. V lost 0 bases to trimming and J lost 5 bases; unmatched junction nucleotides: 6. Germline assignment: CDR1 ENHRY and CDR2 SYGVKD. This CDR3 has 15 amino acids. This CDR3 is CAISESTQGHETQYF. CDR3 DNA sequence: TGTGCCATCAGTGAGTCCACACAGGGGCATGAGACCCAGTACTTC.

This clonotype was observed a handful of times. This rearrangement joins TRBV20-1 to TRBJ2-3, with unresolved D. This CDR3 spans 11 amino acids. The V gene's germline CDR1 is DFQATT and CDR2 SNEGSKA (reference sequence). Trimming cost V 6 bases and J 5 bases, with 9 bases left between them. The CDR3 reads CSAPRRDTQYF. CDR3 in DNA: TGCAGTGCCCCCCGGCGAGATACGCAGTATTTT.